These T cell receptor beta chains were read from a single sample in a study of T cell responses to AZD1222 COVID-19 vaccine. Data came from immunoSEQ multiplex PCR; TCRdb stores just in-frame clones and leaves some out. The sample carries around 270,000 clones, around 93% recorded once. Material: peripheral blood, obtained 28 days after the second AZD1222 dose. These receptors were taken from an adult who received the AZD1222 COVID-19 vaccine. The CDR3 runs from the conserved cysteine through the conserved F or W. The D gene is left open where the match is weak. Not all rows give a size; the values are once, few, many and, for expanded clones, a class.

cdr3_aa cdr3_nt v_call clone_size d_call j_call
CASSPRSGDLYNEQFF TGTGCCAGCAGCCCGCGCAGCGGGGACCTCTACAATGAGCAGTTCTTC TRBV7-9 NA TRBD2 TRBJ2-1
CASSLSHGDSPLHF TGTGCCAGCAGTTTATCCCACGGGGATTCACCCCTCCACTTT TRBV28 few NA TRBJ1-6
CASSLEPSGGAGEQYF TGCGCCAGCAGCTTGGAACCTAGCGGGGGGGCAGGCGAGCAGTACTTC TRBV5-1 NA TRBD2 TRBJ2-7
CASSASSGRAYEQYF TGTGCCAGCAGTGCCTCGTCAGGGAGGGCGTACGAGCAGTACTTC TRBV2 NA TRBD2 TRBJ2-7
CASSLGGRGGYEQYF TGTGCCAGCAGCTTGGGCGGGAGGGGAGGATACGAGCAGTACTTC TRBV5-4 NA TRBD2 TRBJ2-7
CASSPSGTGNSPLHF TGTGCCAGCAGCCCTTCCGGGACAGGGAATTCACCCCTCCACTTT TRBV6-2/TRBV6-3 NA TRBD1 TRBJ1-6
CASRGQGTGELFF TGTGCCAGCAGAGGACAGGGCACCGGGGAGCTGTTTTTT TRBV6-5 NA TRBD1 TRBJ2-2
CASGAADNEQFF TGTGCCAGCGGCGCTGCGGACAATGAGCAGTTCTTC TRBV7-8 NA NA TRBJ2-1
CASSSGRGETQYF TGTGCCAGCAGCTCGGGGCGCGGGGAGACCCAGTACTTC TRBV7-2 NA NA TRBJ2-5
CASSLRTGRGEKLFF TGTGCCAGCAGTCTCCGGACAGGGAGGGGGGAAAAACTGTTTTTT TRBV28 NA TRBD1 TRBJ1-4
CASTLSGTGELFF TGTGCCAGCACCCTAAGCGGCACCGGGGAGCTGTTTTTT TRBV12-3/TRBV12-4 few NA TRBJ2-2
CSAREVGYTF TGCAGTGCTAGAGAGGTTGGCTACACCTTC TRBV20-1 NA NA TRBJ1-2
CASSLIGGYTGELFF TGTGCCAGCAGCTTAATAGGGGGGTACACCGGGGAGCTGTTTTTT TRBV5-6 NA NA TRBJ2-2
CASSMGGYPGYNEQFF TGTGCCAGCAGTATGGGAGGATATCCCGGCTACAATGAGCAGTTCTTC TRBV7-8 NA NA TRBJ2-1
CASSASGTGNEQFF TGTGCCAGCTCAGCTTCCGGGACAGGGAACGAGCAGTTCTTC TRBV18 NA TRBD1 TRBJ2-1
CASSFAGREYTQYF TGTGCCAGCAGCTTCGCAGGAAGAGAATATACGCAGTATTTT TRBV5-4 NA NA TRBJ2-3
CAVRETDEQFF TGTGCCGTTCGGGAGACCGATGAGCAGTTCTTC TRBV10-3 NA NA TRBJ2-1
CASSSVYPPYEQYF TGTGCCAGCAGCTCAGTCTACCCTCCCTACGAGCAGTACTTC TRBV28 NA NA TRBJ2-7
CASSQAVGNYEQYF TGTGCCAGCAGCCAAGCGGTCGGGAATTACGAGCAGTACTTC TRBV3-1/TRBV3-2 once NA TRBJ2-7
CASSWGRGTDTQYF TGCGCCAGCAGCTGGGGCAGGGGAACAGATACGCAGTATTTT TRBV5-1 NA NA TRBJ2-3
CASTPWGGHEKLFF TGTGCCAGCACCCCCTGGGGGGGCCATGAAAAACTGTTTTTT TRBV27 NA NA TRBJ1-4
CASSLRGGSLYNEQFF TGCGCCAGCAGCCTACGCGGCGGGAGCTTATACAATGAGCAGTTCTTC TRBV4-3 NA TRBD2 TRBJ2-1
CASSRGNNYGYTF TGTGCCAGCAGTCGTGGGAATAACTATGGCTACACCTTC TRBV28 NA NA TRBJ1-2
CASSLTSGRGYEQYF TGTGCCAGTAGTCTAACTAGCGGGAGAGGCTACGAGCAGTACTTC TRBV19 NA TRBD2 TRBJ2-7
CSVGQGLNSPLHF TGCAGCGTTGGACAGGGTCTCAATTCACCCCTCCACTTT TRBV29-1 NA TRBD1 TRBJ1-6
CASSGGSGAYEQYF TGTGCCAGCTCAGGGGGTAGCGGGGCCTACGAGCAGTACTTC TRBV18 NA TRBD2 TRBJ2-7